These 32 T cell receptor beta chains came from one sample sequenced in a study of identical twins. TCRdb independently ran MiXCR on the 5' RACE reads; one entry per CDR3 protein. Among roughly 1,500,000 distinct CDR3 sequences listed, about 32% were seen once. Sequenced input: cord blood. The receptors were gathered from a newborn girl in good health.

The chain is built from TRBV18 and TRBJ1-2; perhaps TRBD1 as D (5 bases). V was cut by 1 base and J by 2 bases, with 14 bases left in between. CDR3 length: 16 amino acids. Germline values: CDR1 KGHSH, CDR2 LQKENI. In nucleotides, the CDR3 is TGTGCCAGCTCACCACTGGGGTCAGGGTCGAACTATGGCTACACCTTC. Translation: CASSPLGSGSNYGYTF.

The CDR3 DNA follows: TGTGCCAGCAGTCTACAGGTATTTAATCAGCCCCAGCATTTT. Translating it yields CASSLQVFNQPQHF. V and J are TRBV12-3 or TRBV12-4 and TRBJ1-5, with D tentatively TRBD1 (5 bases). The V and J ends lost 5 bases and 4 bases respectively, with 12 bases between them. The CDR3 is 14 residues long.

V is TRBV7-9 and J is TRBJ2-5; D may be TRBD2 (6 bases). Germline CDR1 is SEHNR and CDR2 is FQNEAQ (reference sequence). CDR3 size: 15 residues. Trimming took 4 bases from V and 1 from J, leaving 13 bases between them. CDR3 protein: CASSSKRRAQETQYF. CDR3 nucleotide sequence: TGTGCCAGCAGCTCCAAGAGGAGGGCCCAAGAGACCCAGTACTTC.

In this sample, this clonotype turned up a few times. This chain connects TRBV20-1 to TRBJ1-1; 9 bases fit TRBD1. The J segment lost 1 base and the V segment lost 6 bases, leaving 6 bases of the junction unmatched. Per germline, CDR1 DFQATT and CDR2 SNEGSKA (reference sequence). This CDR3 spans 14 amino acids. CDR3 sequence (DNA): TGCAGTGCGAAAAAGGGACAGGGGAACACTGAAGCTTTCTTT. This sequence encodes CSAKKGQGNTEAFF.

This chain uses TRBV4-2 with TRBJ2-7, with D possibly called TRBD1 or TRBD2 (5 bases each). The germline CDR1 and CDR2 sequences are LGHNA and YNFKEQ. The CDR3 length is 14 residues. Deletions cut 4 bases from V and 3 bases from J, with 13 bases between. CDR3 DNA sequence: TGTGCCAGCAGCCCACCGGGACCGCGCTACGAGCAGTACTTC. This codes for CASSPPGPRYEQYF.

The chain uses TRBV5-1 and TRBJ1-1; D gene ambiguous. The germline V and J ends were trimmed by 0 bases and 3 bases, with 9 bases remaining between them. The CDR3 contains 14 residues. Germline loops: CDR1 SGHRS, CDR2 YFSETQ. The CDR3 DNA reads TGCGCCAGCAGCTTGGGCCGGTTGGACACTGAAGCTTTCTTT. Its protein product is CASSLGRLDTEAFF.

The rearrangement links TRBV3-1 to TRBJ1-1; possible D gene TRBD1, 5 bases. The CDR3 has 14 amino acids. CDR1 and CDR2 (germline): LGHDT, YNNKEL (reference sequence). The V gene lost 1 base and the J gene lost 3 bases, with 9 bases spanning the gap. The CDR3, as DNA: TGTGCCAGCAGCCAAGGGGGGGTTCACACTGAAGCTTTCTTT. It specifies CASSQGGVHTEAFF.

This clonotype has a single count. The CDR3 region is CASSPPGFAWETQYF. As DNA, the CDR3 is TGTGCCAGCAGCCCGCCGGGCTTCGCCTGGGAGACCCAGTACTTC. V is TRBV7-9 and J is TRBJ2-5; D call uncertain. The germline V gene has CDR1 SEHNR and CDR2 FQNEAQ (reference sequence). Between the trimmed V and J ends, which lost 5 bases and 5 bases, there was a span of 18 bases. The CDR3 consists of 15 residues.

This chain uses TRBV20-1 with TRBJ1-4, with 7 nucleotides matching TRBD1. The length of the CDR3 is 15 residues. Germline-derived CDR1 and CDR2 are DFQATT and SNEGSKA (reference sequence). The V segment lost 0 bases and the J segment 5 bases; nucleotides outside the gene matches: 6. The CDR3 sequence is CSARDRGQRNEKLFF. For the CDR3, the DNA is TGCAGTGCTAGAGATCGGGGACAGAGGAATGAAAAACTGTTTTTT.

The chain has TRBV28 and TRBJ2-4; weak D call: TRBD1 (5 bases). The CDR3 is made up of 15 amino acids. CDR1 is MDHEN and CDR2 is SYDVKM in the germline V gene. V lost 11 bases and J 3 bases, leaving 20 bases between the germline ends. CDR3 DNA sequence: TGTGCCTCTGAACAGGAGAACGTGGACAAAAACATTCAGTACTTC. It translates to CASEQENVDKNIQYF.

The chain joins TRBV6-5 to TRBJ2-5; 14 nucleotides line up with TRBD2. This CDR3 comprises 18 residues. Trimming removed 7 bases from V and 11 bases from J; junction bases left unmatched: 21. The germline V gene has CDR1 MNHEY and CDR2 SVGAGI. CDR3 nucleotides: TGTGCCAGCACTTCCGGGACTAGCGGGAGTGTGGGGCACAATGAGCAGTACTTC. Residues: CASTSGTSGSVGHNEQYF.

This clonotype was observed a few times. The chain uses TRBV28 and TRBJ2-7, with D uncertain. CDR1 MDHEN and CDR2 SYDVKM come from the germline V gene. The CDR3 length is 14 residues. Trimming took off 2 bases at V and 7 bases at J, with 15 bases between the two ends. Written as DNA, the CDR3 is TGTGCCAGCAGTTTAGAATGGTTGCGCCCGGAGCAGTACTTC. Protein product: CASSLEWLRPEQYF.

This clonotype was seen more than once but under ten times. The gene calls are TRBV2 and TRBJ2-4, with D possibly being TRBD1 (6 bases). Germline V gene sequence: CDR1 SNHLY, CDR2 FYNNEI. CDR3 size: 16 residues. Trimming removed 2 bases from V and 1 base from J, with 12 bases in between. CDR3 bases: TGTGCCAGCAGTGAACAGTGGCAGGGGGCCAAAAACATTCAGTACTTC. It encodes CASSEQWQGAKNIQYF.

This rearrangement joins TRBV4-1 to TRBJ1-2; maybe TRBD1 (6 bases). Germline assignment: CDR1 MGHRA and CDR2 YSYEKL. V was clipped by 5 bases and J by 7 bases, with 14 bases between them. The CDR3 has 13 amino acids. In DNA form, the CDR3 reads TGCGCCAGCAGCGATCTGGGGGCCCCTGGCTACACCTTC. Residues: CASSDLGAPGYTF.

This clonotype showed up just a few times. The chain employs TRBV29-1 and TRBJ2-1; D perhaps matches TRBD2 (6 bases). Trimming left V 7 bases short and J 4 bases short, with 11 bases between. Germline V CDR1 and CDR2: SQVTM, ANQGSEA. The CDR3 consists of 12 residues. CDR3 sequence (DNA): TGCAGCGGGGGGGTAGGGTACAATGAGCAGTTCTTC. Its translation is CSGGVGYNEQFF.

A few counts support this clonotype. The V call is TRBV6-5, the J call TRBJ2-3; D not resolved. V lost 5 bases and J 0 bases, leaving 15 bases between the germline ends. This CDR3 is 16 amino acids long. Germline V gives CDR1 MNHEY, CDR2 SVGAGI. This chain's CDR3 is CASSLDNAASTDTQYF. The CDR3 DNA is TGTGCCAGCAGTCTTGATAACGCGGCTAGCACAGATACGCAGTATTTT.

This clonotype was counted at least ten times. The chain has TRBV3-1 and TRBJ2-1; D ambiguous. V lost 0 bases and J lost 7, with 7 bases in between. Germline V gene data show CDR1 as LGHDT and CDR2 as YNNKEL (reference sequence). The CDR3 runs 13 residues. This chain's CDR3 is CASSQDFGNEQFF. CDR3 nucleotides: TGTGCCAGCAGCCAAGATTTCGGAAATGAGCAGTTCTTC.

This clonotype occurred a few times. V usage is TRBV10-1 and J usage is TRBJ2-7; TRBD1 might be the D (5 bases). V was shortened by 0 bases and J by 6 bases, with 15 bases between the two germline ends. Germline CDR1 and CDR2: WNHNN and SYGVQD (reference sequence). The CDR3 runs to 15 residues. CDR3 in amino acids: CASSESGGRVREQYF. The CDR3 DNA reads TGCGCCAGCAGTGAGTCGGGTGGCAGGGTGCGCGAGCAGTACTTC.

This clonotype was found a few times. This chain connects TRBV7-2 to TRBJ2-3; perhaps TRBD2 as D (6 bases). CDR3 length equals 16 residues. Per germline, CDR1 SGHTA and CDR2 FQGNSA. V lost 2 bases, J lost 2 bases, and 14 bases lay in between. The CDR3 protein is CASSLFLAIPTDTQYF. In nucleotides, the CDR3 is TGTGCCAGCAGCTTATTTCTAGCGATTCCCACAGATACGCAGTATTTT.

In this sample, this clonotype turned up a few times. CDR3 residues: CASSSMQETQYF. CDR3 coding DNA: TGTGCCAGCAGCTCCATGCAAGAGACCCAGTACTTC. The J gene is TRBJ2-5, the V gene TRBV5-4; D not certain. The CDR3 runs 12 residues. Germline CDR1 SGHNT, CDR2 YYREEE (reference sequence). V was trimmed by 3 bases and J by 2 bases, leaving 5 bases between them.

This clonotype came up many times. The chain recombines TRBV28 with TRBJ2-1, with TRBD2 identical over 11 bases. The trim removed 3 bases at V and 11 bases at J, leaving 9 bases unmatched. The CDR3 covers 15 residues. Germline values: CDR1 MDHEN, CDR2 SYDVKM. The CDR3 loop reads CASSFSSGRRGKQFF. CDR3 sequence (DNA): TGTGCCAGCAGTTTCTCTAGCGGGAGGCGGGGGAAGCAGTTCTTC.

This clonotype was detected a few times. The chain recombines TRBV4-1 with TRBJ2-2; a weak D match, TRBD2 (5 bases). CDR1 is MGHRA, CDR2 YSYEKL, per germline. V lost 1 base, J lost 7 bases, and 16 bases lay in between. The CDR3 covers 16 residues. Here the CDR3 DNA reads TGCGCCAGCAGCCAAGGGTCGATACTAGTGGTCGGGGAGCTGTTTTTT. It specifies CASSQGSILVVGELFF.

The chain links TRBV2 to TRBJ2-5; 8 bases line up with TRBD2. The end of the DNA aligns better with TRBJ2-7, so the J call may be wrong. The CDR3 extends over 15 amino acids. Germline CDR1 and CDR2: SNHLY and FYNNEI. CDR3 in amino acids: CASTFIAGPTYEQYF. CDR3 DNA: TGTGCCAGCACGTTTATAGCGGGGCCAACCTACGAGCAGTACTTC.

In nucleotides, the CDR3 is TGTGCCAGTTCTAGCGGGAGCTCTACCACTAGCACAGATACGCAGTATTTT. Translation: CASSSGSSTTSTDTQYF. The V call is TRBV4-2, the J call TRBJ2-3, with 10 bases identical to TRBD2. V lost 9 bases and J lost 0; bases outside the gene matches: 12. Germline CDR1 and CDR2: LGHNA and YNFKEQ. The CDR3 has 17 residues.

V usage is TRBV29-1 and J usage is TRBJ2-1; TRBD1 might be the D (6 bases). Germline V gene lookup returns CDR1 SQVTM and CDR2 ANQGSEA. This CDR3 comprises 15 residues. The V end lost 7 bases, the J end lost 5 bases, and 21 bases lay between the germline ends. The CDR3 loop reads CSARPFMDSNNEQFF. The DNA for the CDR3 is TGCAGCGCTCGGCCGTTTATGGACAGTAACAATGAGCAGTTCTTC.

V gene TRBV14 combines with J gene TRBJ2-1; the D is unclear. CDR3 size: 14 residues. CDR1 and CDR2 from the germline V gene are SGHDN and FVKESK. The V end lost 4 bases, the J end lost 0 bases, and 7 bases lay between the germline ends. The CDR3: CASSRFISYNEQFF. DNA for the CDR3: TGTGCCAGCAGCCGGTTCATCTCCTACAATGAGCAGTTCTTC.

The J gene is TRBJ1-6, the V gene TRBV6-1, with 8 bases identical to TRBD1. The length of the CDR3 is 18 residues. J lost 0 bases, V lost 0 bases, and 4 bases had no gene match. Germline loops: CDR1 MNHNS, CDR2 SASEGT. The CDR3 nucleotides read TGTGCCAGCAGTGAAGCCCTTACAGGGGGCTCCTATAATTCACCCCTCCACTTT. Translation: CASSEALTGGSYNSPLHF.

The CDR3 region is CASTLGRGNEQFF. The CDR3 DNA reads TGTGCCAGCACCCTAGGGAGGGGCAATGAGCAGTTCTTC. The chain has TRBV6-1 and TRBJ2-1, with 7 bases that match TRBD2. Trimming took 7 bases from V and 6 from J; bases not matched to a gene: 6. Germline CDR1 is MNHNS and CDR2 is SASEGT. The CDR3 has 13 amino acids.

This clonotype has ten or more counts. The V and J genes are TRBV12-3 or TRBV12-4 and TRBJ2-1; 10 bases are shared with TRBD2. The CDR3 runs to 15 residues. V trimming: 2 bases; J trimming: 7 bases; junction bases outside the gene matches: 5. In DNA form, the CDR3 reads TGTGCCAGCAGTTTATCTAGCGGGAGTTCGAATGAGCAGTTCTTC. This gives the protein CASSLSSGSSNEQFF.

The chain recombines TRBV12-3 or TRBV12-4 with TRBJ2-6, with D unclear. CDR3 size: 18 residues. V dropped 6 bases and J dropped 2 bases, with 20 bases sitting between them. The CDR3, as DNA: TGTGCCAGCAGCCGTTTGGGCATGGGATTCCCTGGGGCCAACGTCCTGACTTTC. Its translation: CASSRLGMGFPGANVLTF.

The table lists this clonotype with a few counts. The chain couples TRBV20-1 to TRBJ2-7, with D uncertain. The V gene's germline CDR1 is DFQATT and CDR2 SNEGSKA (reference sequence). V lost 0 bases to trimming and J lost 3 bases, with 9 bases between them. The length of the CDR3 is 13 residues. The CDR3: CSARDGSDYEQYF. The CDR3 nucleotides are TGCAGTGCTAGAGACGGGTCGGACTACGAGCAGTACTTC.

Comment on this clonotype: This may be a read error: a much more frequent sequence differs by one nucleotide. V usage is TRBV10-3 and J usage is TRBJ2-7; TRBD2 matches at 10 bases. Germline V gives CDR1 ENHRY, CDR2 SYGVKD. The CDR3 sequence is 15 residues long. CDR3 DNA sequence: TGTGCCGTCAGTCGAGCGGGAGGGCCAAACTACGAGCAGTACTTC. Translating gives CAVSRAGGPNYEQYF.